These 26 T cell receptor beta chains originate from one sample sequenced in a study of cytomegalovirus exposure and HLA in healthy donors. Researchers ran the PCR with 60 Vbeta and 13 Jbeta primers. Profiling relied on immunoSEQ multiplex PCR, and the TCRdb table lists in-frame clones only, not all of them. The repertoire holds more than 85,000 clones, with roughly 70% as singletons. Sequenced: PBMCs. Source of these receptors: a woman between 65 and 79 years old in good health and CMV-seropositive.

The V gene is TRBV18, the J gene TRBJ1-1; D call uncertain. The CDR3 has 16 residues. Deletions cut 1 base from V and 5 bases from J, with 17 bases between. Looked up from germline, CDR1 is KGHSH and CDR2 is LQKENI. CDR3 region: CASSPLIGPAGTEAFF. Written as DNA, the CDR3 is TGTGCCAGCTCACCACTGATTGGGCCAGCAGGAACTGAAGCTTTCTTT.

This clone was observed a single time. V is TRBV7-3 and J is TRBJ1-1; D uncertain. Germline lookup yields CDR1 SGHTA and CDR2 FQGTGA. The CDR3 sequence is 13 residues long. Trimming cost V 1 base and J 10 bases, with 13 bases left between them. CDR3 coding DNA: TGTGCCAGCAGCTTAAACGAGCTAGAGGGAGCTTTCTTT. Residues: CASSLNELEGAFF.

The genes are TRBV7-2 and TRBJ1-5, with no clear D. Trimming stripped 7 bases from V and 4 bases from J, with 14 bases between. Germline CDR1 SGHTA, CDR2 FQGNSA. CDR3 length: 14 residues. The CDR3 is CASTQMRGNQPQHF. Here the CDR3 DNA reads TGTGCCAGCACCCAGATGAGAGGAAATCAGCCCCAGCATTTT.

The table lists this clone with a few counts. The chain has TRBV7-9 and TRBJ2-1; TRBD2 matches at 8 bases. V trimming: 5 bases; J trimming: 4 bases; junction bases outside the gene matches: 10. This CDR3 is 16 amino acids long. Looked up from germline, CDR1 is SEHNR and CDR2 is FQNEAQ (reference sequence). CDR3 coding DNA: TGTGCCAGCAGCCGGGGAGGGACTAGTCTGTACAATGAGCAGTTCTTC. Protein: CASSRGGTSLYNEQFF.

The genes are TRBV19 and TRBJ1-2, with TRBD1 matching 8 bases. J was trimmed by 2 bases and V by 5 bases; bases with no gene match: 4. Per germline, CDR1 LNHDA and CDR2 SQIVND (reference sequence). The CDR3 is made up of 14 amino acids. The CDR3 protein is CASSLGQGNYGYTF. The CDR3 DNA is TGTGCCAGTAGTCTAGGACAGGGAAACTATGGCTACACCTTC.

This clone came up a few times. This chain uses TRBV7-9 with TRBJ1-1; 9 bases align to TRBD1. CDR1 is SEHNR, CDR2 FQNEAQ, per germline (reference sequence). The junction had 8 bases not matched to a gene; V was cut back by 0 bases and J by 12 bases. The CDR3 runs to 14 residues. The CDR3 loop reads CASSLAGGTGYTFF. The CDR3 coding sequence is TGTGCCAGCAGCTTAGCGGGGGGGACAGGGTATACTTTCTTT.

This clone was observed once. V and J are TRBV7-6 and TRBJ2-5; TRBD2 matches 11 bases. The length of the CDR3 is 19 residues. V lost 5 bases and J lost 7; bases outside the gene matches: 21. Germline-derived CDR1 and CDR2 are SGHVS and FNYEAQ. CDR3 sequence: CASSPTGGGSGGASLTQYF. The CDR3 DNA reads TGTGCCAGCAGCCCTACAGGGGGCGGTAGCGGGGGGGCAAGTTTGACCCAGTACTTC.

This chain connects TRBV27 to TRBJ2-6; 8 nucleotides match TRBD1. The CDR3 consists of 17 residues. Germline CDR1 and CDR2: MNHEY and SMNVEV (reference sequence). Trimming at V came to 3 bases and at J to 0 bases, leaving 4 bases not matched to a gene. The CDR3 sequence is CASSFDRGSSGANVLTF. CDR3 nucleotides: TGTGCCAGCAGTTTCGACAGGGGCAGCTCTGGGGCCAACGTCCTGACTTTC.

A single count supports this clone. The chain is built from TRBV18 and TRBJ2-1; weak D call: TRBD1 (6 bases). Deletions cut 3 bases from V and 0 bases from J, with 15 bases between. Germline assignment: CDR1 KGHSH and CDR2 LQKENI. This CDR3 has 17 residues. The CDR3 sequence: CASSPATGGSSYNEQFF. CDR3 DNA sequence: TGTGCCAGCTCACCCGCGACAGGAGGTAGCTCCTACAATGAGCAGTTCTTC.

The chain is built from TRBV30 and TRBJ1-1; 7 nucleotides line up with TRBD1. CDR1 GTSNPN and CDR2 SVGIG come from the germline V gene (reference sequence). The CDR3 sequence is 14 residues long. With V trimmed by 2 bases and J by 4 bases, 7 bases remained unmatched. The CDR3 region has the DNA TGTGCCTGGAGTCCCCCCCCAGGGGGCACTGAAGCTTTCTTT. It is translated as CAWSPPPGGTEAFF.

CDR3 bases: TGTGCCAGCAGCGTAACAGGGGGCGTGGACACTGAAGCTTTCTTT. Its translation: CASSVTGGVDTEAFF. V is TRBV5-6 and J is TRBJ1-1, with TRBD1 matching over 9 bases. This CDR3 is 15 amino acids long. Trimming cost V 4 bases and J 3 bases; bases outside gene matches: 7. The V gene's germline CDR1 is SGHDT and CDR2 YYEEEE.

The rearrangement uses TRBV20-1 and TRBJ1-1; no reliable D call. The CDR3 totals 11 residues. The V gene lost 1 base and the J gene lost 3 bases, with 3 bases spanning the gap. Germline V gene lookup returns CDR1 DFQATT and CDR2 SNEGSKA (reference sequence). In nucleotides, the CDR3 is TGCAGTGCTAGAGTCGACACTGAAGCTTTCTTT. This sequence encodes CSARVDTEAFF.

Details on this clone: One junction end disagrees with the germline gene, perhaps due to a read error. The chain is built from TRBV7-7 and TRBJ2-5; 8 bases map to TRBD2. CDR1 and CDR2 from the germline V gene are SSHAT and FNYEAQ (reference sequence). This CDR3 spans 16 amino acids. DNA for the CDR3: TGTGCTAGCAGCGCCTCTGCTGGGGGACTAGGGCAGACCCAGTACTTC. Amino acids: CASSASAGGLGQTQYF.

This clone has just a few counts. The chain couples TRBV4-3 to TRBJ2-6; 7 bases are a match to TRBD1. Trimming at V came to 0 bases and at J to 1 base, leaving 6 bases not matched to a gene. Germline V CDR1 and CDR2: LGHNA, YSLEER. This CDR3 contains 18 residues. The CDR3 DNA reads as TGCGCCAGCAGCCAAGAGCAGGGGGTCGGGTCTGGGGCCAACGTCCTGACTTTC. Protein product: CASSQEQGVGSGANVLTF.

V is TRBV7-2 and J is TRBJ2-2; maybe TRBD1 (5 bases). V dropped 1 base and J dropped 5 bases, with 8 bases sitting between them. This CDR3 has 14 amino acids. Per germline, CDR1 SGHTA and CDR2 FQGNSA. CDR3 amino acids: CASSLGQPTGELFF. In nucleotides, the CDR3 is TGTGCCAGCAGCTTAGGACAGCCGACCGGGGAGCTGTTTTTT. The variable domain in full, with the rest retrieved from reference TRBV7-2 and TRBJ2-2, is GAGVSQSPSNKVTEKGKDVELRCDPISGHTALYWYRQSLGQGLEFLIYFQGNSAPDKSGLPSDRFSAERTGGSVSTLTIQRTQQEDSAVYLCASSLGQPTGELFFGEGSRLTVL.

CDR3 protein: CASSRRAGYQETQYF. The CDR3 DNA is TGTGCCAGCAGTCGAAGAGCGGGGTACCAAGAGACCCAGTACTTC. The chain carries TRBV5-6 and TRBJ2-5, with 7 bases lining up with TRBD2. The CDR3 runs to 15 residues. J gave up 0 bases and V 5 bases, and 7 bases lay outside the gene matches. Germline V lookup: CDR1 SGHDT, CDR2 YYEEEE.

This clone was recorded a few times. V gene TRBV27 combines with J gene TRBJ1-4, with D possibly TRBD1 on 5 matching bases. Germline CDR1 is MNHEY and CDR2 is SMNVEV (reference sequence). CDR3 size: 15 residues. The V end was cut by 4 bases, the J end by 8 bases, with 17 bases between. The CDR3 region has the DNA TGTGCCAGCAGTTACTCTGCGAGGGGAGGCGAAAAACTGTTTTTT. Protein product: CASSYSARGGEKLFF.

The gene calls are TRBV30 and TRBJ2-1, with 9 bases aligning to TRBD1. Germline V gene lookup returns CDR1 GTSNPN and CDR2 SVGIG (reference sequence). With V trimmed by 3 bases and J by 9 bases, 6 bases remained unmatched. CDR3 length: 13 residues. The CDR3 coding sequence is TGTGCCTGGAGGACACAGGGGGCCCGTGAGCAGTTCTTC. Translated: CAWRTQGAREQFF.

This clone was counted only a few times. The V call is TRBV10-3, the J call TRBJ2-7; D is ambiguous. Germline CDR1 reads ENHRY; CDR2 reads SYGVKD. This CDR3 region has 14 residues. Trimming took off 3 bases at V and 4 bases at J, with 13 bases between the two ends. The DNA of the CDR3 is TGTGCCATCAGTGATAGATTGAACCAATACGAGCAGTACTTC. This encodes CAISDRLNQYEQYF.

The chain links TRBV6-4 to TRBJ2-1, with TRBD2 matching over 7 bases. The CDR3 spans 18 residues. Germline V lookup: CDR1 MRHNA, CDR2 SNTAGT. V dropped 11 bases and J dropped 4; count of bases not matched to a gene: 23. The CDR3 sequence is CALDGGIRANPDYNEQFF. CDR3 in DNA: TGTGCCCTAGACGGGGGGATACGGGCAAACCCCGATTACAATGAGCAGTTCTTC.

The chain carries TRBV6-5 and TRBJ1-2; 7 bases match TRBD1. The germline gives CDR1 MNHEY, CDR2 SVGAGI. V lost 0 bases to trimming and J lost 8 bases; unmatched junction nucleotides: 12. This CDR3 contains 16 residues. The CDR3, as DNA: TGTGCCAGCAGTTACTCTGAGACAGGGAAGGGATTCGGCTACACCTTC. It yields the protein CASSYSETGKGFGYTF.

This clone has only a few counts. The chain combines TRBV5-6 with TRBJ1-1; D ambiguous. This CDR3 has 12 amino acids. V was shortened by 4 bases and J by 1 base, with 5 bases between the two germline ends. CDR1 and CDR2 from the germline V gene are SGHDT and YYEEEE. CDR3 sequence (DNA): TGTGCCAGCAGCCTAAGGAACACTGAAGCTTTCTTT. This gives the protein CASSLRNTEAFF.

This clone was seen more than once but under ten times. Other DNA sequences from this sample encode an identical CDR3 as well. The rearrangement joins TRBV5-5 to TRBJ1-1, with D perhaps TRBD1 (5 bases). The CDR3 runs to 14 residues. CDR1 is SGHKS and CDR2 is YYEKEE in the germline V gene (reference sequence). Between the trimmed V and J ends, which lost 0 bases and 1 base, there was a span of 7 bases. As DNA, the CDR3 is TGTGCCAGCAGCTTGGCCGACAGGAACACTGAAGCTTTCTTT. This sequence encodes CASSLADRNTEAFF. Variable domain in full (rest from reference TRBV5-5 and TRBJ1-1): DAGVTQSPTHLIKTRGQQVTLRCSPISGHKSVSWYQQVLGQGPQFIFQYYEKEERGRGNFPDRFSARQFPNYSSELNVNALLLGDSALYLCASSLADRNTEAFFGQGTRLTVV.

This clone was seen only a few times. The V call is TRBV7-2, the J call TRBJ2-7; 7 bases match TRBD1. Germline trimming cut 5 bases from V and 1 base from J; bases unmatched to any gene: 8. This CDR3 is built from 15 residues. Germline-derived CDR1 and CDR2 are SGHTA and FQGNSA. The CDR3 sequence is CASSPKTGQSYEQYF. In DNA, the CDR3 is TGTGCCAGCAGCCCAAAGACAGGGCAATCCTACGAGCAGTACTTC. The full variable domain, in which reference TRBV7-2 and TRBJ2-7 provide the parts outside the CDR3, is GAGVSQSPSNKVTEKGKDVELRCDPISGHTALYWYRQSLGQGLEFLIYFQGNSAPDKSGLPSDRFSAERTGGSVSTLTIQRTQQEDSAVYLCASSPKTGQSYEQYFGPGTRLTVT.

J is TRBJ1-6 and V is TRBV9; D remains ambiguous. CDR3 length equals 17 residues. The V and J ends lost 2 bases and 6 bases respectively, with 18 bases between them. CDR1 and CDR2 (germline): SGDLS, YYNGEE. The CDR3 protein is CASSVLAGPNSNSPLHF. The CDR3 DNA sequence: TGTGCCAGCAGCGTCTTGGCAGGTCCCAATTCTAATTCACCCCTCCACTTT.

The chain employs TRBV5-1 and TRBJ2-2; perhaps TRBD1 as D (5 bases). The ends were cut back, 2 bases at V and 6 bases at J, with 11 bases in the middle. The germline V gene has CDR1 SGHRS and CDR2 YFSETQ. The CDR3 extends over 14 amino acids. The CDR3: CASSFRQQAGELFF. For the CDR3, the DNA is TGCGCCAGCAGCTTTAGACAGCAGGCCGGGGAGCTGTTTTTT.